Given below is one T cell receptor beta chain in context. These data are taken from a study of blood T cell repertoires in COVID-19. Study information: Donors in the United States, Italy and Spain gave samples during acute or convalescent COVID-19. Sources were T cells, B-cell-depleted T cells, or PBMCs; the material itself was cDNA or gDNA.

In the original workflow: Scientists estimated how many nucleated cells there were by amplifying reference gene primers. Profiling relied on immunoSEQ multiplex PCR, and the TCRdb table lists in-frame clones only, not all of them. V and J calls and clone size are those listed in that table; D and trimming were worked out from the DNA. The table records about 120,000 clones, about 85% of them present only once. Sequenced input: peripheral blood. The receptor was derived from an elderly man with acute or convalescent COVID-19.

CDR3 sequence (DNA): TGTGCCAGTGGCAGGGGAAGGGAGACCCAGTACTTC. It translates to CASGRGRETQYF. This chain uses TRBV19 with TRBJ2-5; the D gene is possibly TRBD1 (6 bases). There are 12 residues in the CDR3. CDR1 is LNHDA, CDR2 SQIVND, per germline (reference sequence). The V and J ends lost 8 bases and 5 bases respectively, with 12 bases between them.